The clone carrying this T cell receptor beta chain was found a few times. From germline, CDR1 is MDHEN and CDR2 SYDVKM. This CDR3 comprises 11 residues. Between the trimmed V and J ends, which lost 6 bases and 8 bases, there was a span of 8 bases. The data originate from a study of CD8 T cells in Susac syndrome. The authors reverse transcribed roughly 0.5 to 1 ug RNA with random hexamers. One entry per CDR3 protein results from TCRdb running MiXCR on the immunoSEQ multiplex PCR reads. This sample has about 300,000 distinct CDR3 sequences, with 85% found just once. V gene TRBV28 combines with J gene TRBJ2-1; D unclear. The source material was CD8+ T cells from PBMCs. The TCR originated in a human donor with multiple sclerosis. CDR3 sequence (DNA): TGTGCCAGCAGCACCCGGGATGAGCAGTTCTTC. It encodes CASSTRDEQFF.